Below are 26 T cell receptor beta chains sequenced from a single sample in a study of blood T cells in healthy people across ages. Sample-barcoded 5' priming and a J-beta primer mix drove a second PCR of 7 to 11 cycles. MiXCR, run by TCRdb on the 5' RACE reads, gives a single entry per CDR3 protein. The sample shows a few hundred thousand distinct CDR3 sequences, around a quarter of them seen only once. The data also belong to a second study, concerning T cells of mothers and their children.

Sequencing used blood. The receptors shown here come from a boy between 2 and 10 years old in good health.

The gene calls are TRBV7-9 and TRBJ1-4; D is perhaps TRBD1 (6 bases). CDR3 length: 16 residues. V was pared by 6 bases and J by 6 bases, with 20 bases between. CDR1 SEHNR and CDR2 FQNEAQ come from the germline V gene (reference sequence). The CDR3 here is CASRRVVGGADEKLFF. CDR3 bases: TGTGCCAGCAGACGAGTCGTGGGGGGCGCCGATGAAAAACTGTTTTTT.

The chain has TRBV9 and TRBJ2-5, with 14 bases aligning to TRBD2. Judging by the DNA end, TRBJ2-1 fits better; the J call may be wrong. This CDR3 has 14 residues. Germline-derived CDR1 and CDR2 are SGDLS and YYNGEE. CDR3 protein: CASSHSGTSGSQFF. CDR3 DNA sequence: TGTGCCAGCAGCCATAGTGGGACTAGCGGGAGTCAGTTCTTC.

In its sample, this clonotype was seen a few times. The genes are TRBV21-1 and TRBJ2-1. TRBV21-1 counts as a pseudogene. This CDR3 has 12 residues. CDR3 sequence: CASSKVGVEQFF. The CDR3 DNA reads as TGTGCCAGCAGCAAAGTTGGCGTTGAGCAGTTCTTC.

This clonotype was observed a handful of times. The gene calls are TRBV5-1 and TRBJ1-2; D is ambiguous. CDR1 is SGHRS, CDR2 YFSETQ, per germline. The CDR3 sequence is 15 residues long. V gave up 6 bases and J gave up 0 bases, with 15 bases separating them. The chain's CDR3 is CASIPSPIANYGYTF. The CDR3 region has the DNA TGCGCCAGCATCCCAAGCCCCATCGCTAACTATGGCTACACCTTC.

This chain connects TRBV2 to TRBJ2-5; D is unclear. The DNA matches TRBJ2-7 better at its end, which makes the J call doubtful. Per the germline V gene, CDR1 is SNHLY and CDR2 is FYNNEI. The CDR3 runs to 14 residues. In nucleotides, the CDR3 is TGTGCCAGCAGTGAGAAAGGTTCGGTTTACGAGCAGTACTTC. It is translated as CASSEKGSVYEQYF.

This clonotype turned up a few times. The chain employs TRBV27 and TRBJ1-6; D unclear. This CDR3 contains 14 residues. The germline V and J ends were trimmed by 4 bases and 7 bases, with 11 bases remaining between them. From germline, CDR1 is MNHEY and CDR2 SMNVEV (reference sequence). This CDR3 reads CASSSSRGNSPLHF. The DNA of the CDR3 is TGTGCCAGCAGTTCGAGTCGGGGAAATTCACCCCTCCACTTT.

This chain uses TRBV7-9 with TRBJ2-5; D gene unclear. V gave up 8 bases and J gave up 3 bases, with 22 bases separating them. Germline-derived CDR1 and CDR2 are SEHNR and FQNEAQ (reference sequence). The length of the CDR3 is 16 residues. CDR3 DNA sequence: TGTGCCAGCGCGCCCCCAGGCAGGAGAGGAAAAGAGACCCAGTACTTC. Translating gives CASAPPGRRGKETQYF.

This rearrangement joins TRBV18 to TRBJ2-7, with 11 positions matching TRBD2. This CDR3 region has 17 residues. Germline V gene sequence: CDR1 KGHSH, CDR2 LQKENI. V lost 6 bases and J lost 0; bases outside the gene matches: 10. CDR3 nucleotide sequence: TGTGCCAGCTCCCCCACCCCGACTAGCGGGGTCTCCTACGAGCAGTACTTC. Residues: CASSPTPTSGVSYEQYF.

A few counts support this clonotype. V gene TRBV11-2 combines with J gene TRBJ1-2; 10 nucleotides align to TRBD1. This CDR3 spans 18 amino acids. Germline assignment: CDR1 SGHAT and CDR2 FQNNGV. J gave up 1 base and V 1 base, and 9 bases lay outside the gene matches. CDR3 sequence (DNA): TGTGCCAGCAGCTTAGTAAAGGGGACAGGGGATAATAACTATGGCTACACCTTC. This gives the protein CASSLVKGTGDNNYGYTF.

In its sample, this clonotype was seen a few times. The gene calls are TRBV7-3 and TRBJ2-1, with D possibly being TRBD2 (5 bases). Germline V gene lookup returns CDR1 SGHTA and CDR2 FQGTGA. This CDR3 spans 15 amino acids. The V gene lost 2 bases and the J gene lost 5 bases, with 13 bases spanning the gap. CDR3 DNA: TGTGCCAGCAGCTTAGGTCGGCTAGCTGACAATGAGCAGTTCTTC. It yields the protein CASSLGRLADNEQFF.

This clonotype was seen a handful of times. CDR3 sequence (DNA): TGTGCCAGCACCTTGGGGGGAAGCGTCAATGAGCAGTTCTTC. It is translated as CASTLGGSVNEQFF. The gene calls are TRBV12-3 or TRBV12-4 and TRBJ2-1, with TRBD2 as a possible D gene (6 bases). CDR3 size: 14 residues. V lost 7 bases to trimming and J lost 6 bases, with 16 bases between them.

This chain joins TRBV25-1 and TRBJ2-5, with TRBD2 matching 9 bases. The J segment lost 5 bases and the V segment lost 6 bases, leaving 4 bases of the junction unmatched. This CDR3 spans 13 amino acids. CDR1 and CDR2 from the germline V gene are MGHDK and SYGVNS. Written as DNA, the CDR3 is TGTGCCAGCAGACTAGCGGGCCCCGAGACCCAGTACTTC. This sequence encodes CASRLAGPETQYF.

This clonotype was seen a handful of times. The chain combines TRBV6-2 or TRBV6-3 with TRBJ2-5; TRBD2 agrees at 13 bases. The CDR3 covers 18 residues. V was clipped by 2 bases and J by 5 bases; unmatched bases: 11. Germline loops: CDR1 MNHEY, CDR2 SVGEGT. This CDR3 reads CASSYPRTSGRARETQYF. Written as DNA, the CDR3 is TGTGCCAGCAGTTACCCTAGGACTAGCGGGAGAGCCAGGGAGACCCAGTACTTC.

This clonotype has only a few counts. This chain uses TRBV19 with TRBJ1-1, with TRBD1 matching over 7 bases. V was clipped by 5 bases and J by 8 bases; unmatched bases: 5. Germline lookup yields CDR1 LNHDA and CDR2 SQIVND (reference sequence). The length of the CDR3 is 12 residues. The CDR3 coding sequence is TGTGCCAGTAGTTTAGGACAGGACGAAGCTTTCTTT. Its translation: CASSLGQDEAFF.

In DNA form, the CDR3 reads TGTGCCAGCAGCCCGACAGGGGGGAGCGAAAAACTGTTTTTT. Protein sequence: CASSPTGGSEKLFF. The V gene is TRBV7-9, the J gene TRBJ1-4; TRBD1 aligns across 9 bases. Losses at the gene ends were 5 bases for V and 8 bases for J; bases not matched to a gene: 6. Germline V lookup: CDR1 SEHNR, CDR2 FQNEAQ (reference sequence). This CDR3 has 14 amino acids.

CDR3 protein: CASSPSSGTTDTQYF. CDR3 nucleotides: TGTGCCAGCAGCCCCTCTAGCGGAACCACAGATACGCAGTATTTT. The rearrangement joins TRBV7-2 to TRBJ2-3; TRBD2 matches at 7 bases. The trim removed 5 bases at V and 2 bases at J, leaving 7 bases unmatched. Germline V gene lookup returns CDR1 SGHTA and CDR2 FQGNSA. The CDR3 covers 15 residues.

The chain has TRBV20-1 and TRBJ1-4; D might be TRBD1 (6 bases). The CDR3 length is 12 residues. V lost 6 bases and J 8 bases, leaving 13 bases between the germline ends. The germline V gene has CDR1 DFQATT and CDR2 SNEGSKA (reference sequence). CDR3 loop: CSAAGAGEKLFF. The CDR3 DNA sequence: TGCAGTGCGGCAGGGGCCGGAGAAAAACTGTTTTTT.

V and J are TRBV29-1 and TRBJ1-2; D gene ambiguous. The CDR3 consists of 12 residues. The ends were cut back, 3 bases at V and 8 bases at J, with 13 bases in the middle. Germline assignment: CDR1 SQVTM and CDR2 ANQGSEA. This CDR3 reads CSVDPTLAGYTF. As DNA, the CDR3 is TGCAGCGTTGATCCGACGTTGGCGGGCTACACCTTC.

Of note for this clonotype: Sequence at one end of the junction differs from germline and may be a read error. This chain joins TRBV20-1 and TRBJ2-5; TRBD2 agrees at 14 bases. CDR1 is DFQATT, CDR2 SNEGSKA, per germline (reference sequence). The CDR3 is 17 residues long. The CDR3 region is CSARDKGTSGGGAEQSF. In DNA, the CDR3 is TGCAGTGCTAGAGATAAGGGGACTAGCGGGGGCGGCGCGGAGCAGTCCTTC.

This chain connects TRBV6-2 or TRBV6-3 to TRBJ2-1; the match to TRBD1 covers 9 bases. TRBJ2-7 explains the end of the DNA better; the J call may be wrong. The CDR3 contains 14 residues. Germline V gene lookup returns CDR1 MNHEY and CDR2 SVGEGT. CDR3 coding DNA: TGTGCCAGCACCTCGGGGACAGGGACCTACGAGCAGTACTTC. Its translation: CASTSGTGTYEQYF.

This sequence joins TRBV7-6 and TRBJ2-5, with a tentative D call TRBD2 (6 bases). The DNA end lines up better with TRBJ2-7; the J call may be wrong. Germline lookup yields CDR1 SGHVS and CDR2 FNYEAQ. This CDR3 comprises 15 residues. The CDR3 sequence: CASSLGLSRGYEQYF. The CDR3 bases are TGTGCCAGCAGCTTAGGGCTCTCCCGGGGGTACGAGCAGTACTTC.

This clonotype has a count of ten or more. V gene TRBV25-1 combines with J gene TRBJ1-3, with D perhaps matching TRBD1 (6 bases). CDR3 length: 12 amino acids. Germline-derived CDR1 and CDR2 are MGHDK and SYGVNS. The V end was cut by 2 bases, the J end by 9 bases, with 8 bases between. CDR3: CASSEGGTTIYF. CDR3 nucleotides: TGTGCCAGCAGTGAAGGGGGCACCACCATATATTTT.

Worth noting for this clonotype: The conserved closing phenylalanine or tryptophan is absent in this CDR3, likely reflecting a read error. This chain uses TRBV25-1 with TRBJ1-4; 8 nucleotides match TRBD1. The ends lost 3 bases at V and 6 bases at J; junction bases unmatched: 6. Looked up from germline, CDR1 is MGHDK and CDR2 is SYGVNS. The CDR3 runs 15 residues. Here the CDR3 DNA reads TGTGCCAGCAGTGACCCAGGGGGCGCGGATGAAAAACTGTTTGTT. It specifies CASSDPGGADEKLFV.

This clonotype came up a few times. This CDR3 reads CALGEGRGQETQYF. The CDR3 coding sequence is TGCGCCCTTGGGGAGGGACGTGGCCAAGAGACCCAGTACTTC. The genes are TRBV10-1 and TRBJ2-5; TRBD2 matches at 7 bases. V shed 11 bases, J shed 1 base, and the junction held 10 bases outside the gene matches. The germline V gene encodes CDR1 WNHNN and CDR2 SYGVQD (reference sequence). The CDR3 totals 14 residues.

The sample holds one count of this clonotype. The chain uses TRBV2 and TRBJ1-2, with 8 bases identical to TRBD1. The J segment lost 7 bases and the V segment lost 6 bases, leaving 10 bases of the junction unmatched. Germline lookup yields CDR1 SNHLY and CDR2 FYNNEI. This CDR3 region has 14 residues. The CDR3 DNA follows: TGTGCCAGCAGCCTCGACAGGGGACGTAGTGGCTACACCTTC. It yields the protein CASSLDRGRSGYTF.

In this sample, this clonotype turned up a few times. A far larger clone lies a single base away; this is likely a read error. The rearrangement links TRBV12-3 or TRBV12-4 to TRBJ2-5; D call uncertain. CDR3 length equals 11 residues. V was pared by 3 bases and J by 4 bases, with 3 bases between. The CDR3 protein is CASSFVETQYF. DNA for the CDR3: TGTGCCAGCAGTTTCGTAGAGACCCAGTACTTC.